These 12 T cell receptor beta chains came from one sample sequenced in a study of shared clonotypes between healthy human individuals. TCRdb's table, derived via immunoSEQ multiplex PCR, lists solely in-frame clones and lacks some. The sample lists about 680,000 clones, 55% to 85% seen once, with around 1.8% in the top ten. The sequenced material came from memory CD4+ T cells sorted from blood. Subset meaning: CD45RA-negative fraction. The receptor set was obtained from a woman aged 25 to 45 in good health.

This rearrangement joins TRBV19 to TRBJ2-4; 7 nucleotides match TRBD1. CDR3 length equals 17 residues. J gave up 6 bases and V 2 bases, and 13 bases lay outside the gene matches. Germline CDR1 LNHDA, CDR2 SQIVND (reference sequence). The CDR3 protein is CASSINLGTVEGNIQYF. Written as DNA, the CDR3 is TGTGCCAGTAGTATAAATCTAGGGACAGTCGAAGGAAACATTCAGTACTTC.

This clone has a single count. The CDR3 DNA sequence: TGTGCCAGCAGTGTGTCCTACGAGCAGTACTTC. Protein product: CASSVSYEQYF. The rearrangement links TRBV6-1 to TRBJ2-7; no firm D call. CDR3 length equals 11 residues. Per germline, CDR1 MNHNS and CDR2 SASEGT. V lost 4 bases and J 1 base, leaving 2 bases between the germline ends.

This clone showed up just a few times. The chain joins TRBV6-1 to TRBJ1-2; 8 nucleotides agree with TRBD1. The CDR3 covers 13 residues. V trimming: 6 bases; J trimming: 8 bases; junction bases outside the gene matches: 8. Germline CDR1 and CDR2: MNHNS and SASEGT. The CDR3 DNA is TGTGCCAGCAGCTTACAGGGGGTGAAGGGCTACACCTTC. Translated, it gives CASSLQGVKGYTF.

The chain combines TRBV18 with TRBJ2-7; a possible D gene is TRBD2 (6 bases). Trimming cost V 6 bases and J 4 bases, with 13 bases left between them. CDR1 and CDR2 (germline): KGHSH, LQKENI. This CDR3 region has 13 residues. CDR3 in amino acids: CASSLAGGYEQYF. The CDR3 coding sequence is TGTGCCAGCTCCCTCGCCGGGGGATACGAGCAGTACTTC.

The chain recombines TRBV18 with TRBJ2-6; no reliable D call. This CDR3 contains 16 residues. V lost 2 bases and J 0 bases, leaving 8 bases between the germline ends. Per germline, CDR1 KGHSH and CDR2 LQKENI. In nucleotides, the CDR3 is TGTGCCAGCTCACCAGGCCGGAGCTCTGGGGCCAACGTCCTGACTTTC. Translating gives CASSPGRSSGANVLTF.

The J gene is TRBJ2-1, the V gene TRBV28, with D tentatively TRBD1 or TRBD2 (5 bases each). V dropped 6 bases and J dropped 9 bases, with 9 bases sitting between them. The germline V gene encodes CDR1 MDHEN and CDR2 SYDVKM. This CDR3 comprises 11 residues. CDR3 nucleotide sequence: TGTGCCAGCAGGGGGGTGGGTGAGCAGTTCTTC. Residues: CASRGVGEQFF. Using reference TRBV28 and TRBJ2-1 for the parts outside the CDR3, the full variable domain is DVKVTQSSRYLVKRTGEKVFLECVQDMDHENMFWYRQDPGLGLRLIYFSYDVKMKEKGDIPEGYSVSREKKERFSLILESASTNQTSMYLCASRGVGEQFFGPGTRLTVL.

For this clone: This sample includes further DNA sequences coding for the same CDR3. This chain joins TRBV7-9 and TRBJ2-7; no reliable D call. Per the germline V gene, CDR1 is SEHNR and CDR2 is FQNEAQ (reference sequence). V gave up 5 bases and J gave up 2 bases, with 7 bases separating them. There are 12 residues in the CDR3. The CDR3 bases are TGTGCCAGCAGCCTTGATCCCTACGAGCAGTACTTC. It is translated as CASSLDPYEQYF.

The rearrangement links TRBV6-5 to TRBJ2-7; 7 bases map to TRBD2. CDR1 MNHEY and CDR2 SVGAGI come from the germline V gene. V was clipped by 2 bases and J by 3 bases; unmatched bases: 1. This CDR3 spans 13 amino acids. The CDR3: CASSYGGSYEQYF. CDR3 sequence (DNA): TGTGCCAGCAGTTACGGCGGGAGCTACGAGCAGTACTTC.

This clone was counted only a few times. The chain is built from TRBV28 and TRBJ2-7, with 9 positions matching TRBD2. The length of the CDR3 is 15 residues. Germline values: CDR1 MDHEN, CDR2 SYDVKM. Germline trimming cut 5 bases from V and 7 bases from J; bases unmatched to any gene: 12. The CDR3: CASSTSGRSSWEQYF. The CDR3 DNA sequence: TGTGCCAGCAGTACTAGCGGGCGCTCCTCGTGGGAGCAGTACTTC. Complete variable domain (other parts from reference TRBV28 and TRBJ2-7): DVKVTQSSRYLVKRTGEKVFLECVQDMDHENMFWYRQDPGLGLRLIYFSYDVKMKEKGDIPEGYSVSREKKERFSLILESASTNQTSMYLCASSTSGRSSWEQYFGPGTRLTVT.

Of note for this clone: This sample also contains other DNA sequences that code for the same CDR3. The J gene is TRBJ1-5, the V gene TRBV19; 8 nucleotides line up with TRBD1. CDR1 is LNHDA, CDR2 SQIVND, per germline (reference sequence). V lost 5 bases to trimming and J lost 1 base; unmatched junction nucleotides: 7. The CDR3 totals 16 residues. CDR3 nucleotides: TGTGCCAGTAGTGACAGGGGAATTGCGAGCAATCAGCCCCAGCATTTT. Amino acid sequence: CASSDRGIASNQPQHF.

The chain recombines TRBV19 with TRBJ1-5; D possibly corresponds to TRBD1 (5 bases). The germline V and J ends were trimmed by 7 bases and 0 bases, with 19 bases remaining between them. CDR3 length equals 17 residues. Per germline, CDR1 LNHDA and CDR2 SQIVND (reference sequence). CDR3 sequence (DNA): TGTGCCAGTACCGCCCGAGGGGTCCCCCATAGCAATCAGCCCCAGCATTTT. It translates to CASTARGVPHSNQPQHF.

For the CDR3, the DNA is TGCGCCAGCAGCTTCCCCGAGAACACCGGGGAGCTGTTTTTT. Residues: CASSFPENTGELFF. This sequence joins TRBV5-1 and TRBJ2-2; D is uncertain. V lost 2 bases and J lost 1, with 6 bases in between. CDR1 is SGHRS and CDR2 is YFSETQ in the germline V gene. This CDR3 has 14 residues.